Given below is one T cell receptor (beta chain) in context. Its cognate antigen is unknown. The data are from a study of response to subunit inactivated influenza vaccine. Findings and caveats of the study: Authors suggested seasonal influenza vaccinations each recruit few new T cells.

The CDR3 consists of 14 residues. Germline V gene data show CDR1 as SGHTA and CDR2 as FQGNSA. Trimming shortened V by 3 bases and J by 3 bases, and 8 bases separated the two germline ends. TCRdb processed the RT-PCR reads anew with MiXCR; each CDR3 protein has one entry. The sample yields 250,000 to 350,000 distinct CDR3 sequences, approximately 21% seen once. The receptor comes from a man aged 50 to 69 who received an inactivated influenza vaccine. The sample in question was PBMCs from blood, obtained about 20 months after vaccination. The rearrangement joins TRBV7-2 to TRBJ1-4; D gene ambiguous. DNA for the CDR3: TGTGCCAGCAGCTTCCACGGCTCTAATGAAAAACTGTTTTTT. As protein: CASSFHGSNEKLFF.